This T cell receptor beta chain was obtained from a study of T cell responses to AZD1222 COVID-19 vaccine (dated by TCRdb to the early 2020s). Broadly, across the study: TCR sequencing was performed for about 250 trial participants, of whom roughly 200 were given two doses of AZD1222 and 26 were given two doses of MenACWY control vaccine. Enrollment into the trials was organized by age into subgroups of 18-55, 56-69 and 70-plus years, and those subgroups contained 148, 28 and 57 TCR-sequenced participants, respectively. Findings and caveats that apply to the study as a whole: After two AZD1222 doses, both the breadth and the depth of spike-specific TCRs were significantly higher than at day 0 and than in MenACWY recipients. In the small 56-69-year group, the increase in depth fell short of significance, most likely because of low power. Participants were mostly white British, with more females than males. The authors suggested clonal diversity may have been underestimated. Conclusions about previously exposed vaccinees are limited because only a handful of AZD1222 recipients were SARS-CoV-2 seropositive at baseline. Because no day 14 peak-response samples were available, repertoires were characterized only after the peak T cell response. Reportedly, close to half of the unique spike-specific TCRs recognized epitopes lying outside the regions that are mutated in the B.1.351 and B.1.1.7 variants. The vaccine-associated CD4 TCRs covered the entire spike protein, and the dominant responses fell in regions 160-218 and 743-854.

Sample time point, as interpreted from the label and publication: about 28 days (+/-7) after the second vaccine dose. AZD1222 recipients given second doses at about 4 weeks or at about 12 weeks were pooled, since spike-specific TCR depth and breadth were not found to differ between the two schedules. The vaccinee samples were drawn from two UK trials, COV001 and COV002, one of which was a single-blind randomized controlled phase 2/3 trial testing AZD1222 (ChAdOx1 nCoV-19) in healthy adults. For TCRbeta chain sequencing, PBMC samples from trial participants were taken at day 0 and at day 28 after the second dose. The germline V gene sets CDR1 to KGHDR and CDR2 to SFDVKD. The CDR3 spans 15 residues, from the cysteine through the phenylalanine. Here the CDR3 DNA is all that survives: 45 bases in frame from base 1. Here V drops 3 bases and J drops 7 bases, and the junction holds 6 bases not matched to any gene.

As regards this clone: Its antigen has not been determined. No quality values exist for individual bases; no much larger clone is one base distant.

The CDR3 regions of human TCRbeta chains were analyzed by immunosequencing. On the authors' methods: TCRs in the repertoires were matched against a reference library of SARS-CoV-2-specific TCRs that had been generated with the MIRA antigen-specificity platform. Breadth was defined as the fraction of unique TCRs that were SARS-CoV-2-associated, and depth was defined as the fraction of total T cells that were SARS-CoV-2-associated. Each spike-specific TCR was assigned to its reactive spike region and to a CD4 or CD8 class using the MIRA data. Log10-transformed breadth and depth values were compared by one-way ANOVA with Sidak's multiple comparisons tests. Here the immuneACCESS table is served through TCRdb, limited to in-frame sequences with V and J called. Missing clones are a known gap in these copies; in checked studies unresolved V genes cover under half, and the rest lacks a known reason. V and J calls and clone size follow that table, whereas D and trimming were derived from the DNA. The sample table holds 100,000 to 150,000 clones, of which 85% were seen once. About 4.3% of the sample is taken by the ten largest.

The sequence was collected from an adult who received the AZD1222 COVID-19 vaccine. The sequenced sample was peripheral blood, obtained 28 days after the second AZD1222 dose. Here the chain combines TRBV24-1 and TRBJ1-4; TRBD1 agrees with 8 junctional bases. CDR3 sequence: CATSDAGGTGEKLFF. The sequence in DNA is TGTGCCACCAGTGATGCAGGGGGCACGGGTGAAAAACTGTTTTTT.